This is a list of T cell receptor beta chains from one sample in a study of identical twins. MiXCR, run by TCRdb on the 5' RACE reads, gives a single entry per CDR3 protein. The table shows fewer than 800,000 distinct CDR3 sequences, with about 7.1% occurring only once. These data also featured in a second study, about yellow fever vaccine responses in identical twins.

The specimen sequenced was PBMCs. These receptors came from a woman younger than 35 in good health. Both conserved end residues are part of each CDR3. The order of the fields is clone size, D gene, V gene, J gene, CDR3 protein, CDR3 DNA. A D gene is named only where the DNA matches it firmly. Not all rows give a size; the values are once, few, many and, for expanded clones, a class.

clone size: few
D gene: TRBD1
V gene: TRBV20-1
J gene: TRBJ2-1
CDR3 protein: CSATGQDYNEQFF
CDR3 DNA: TGCAGTGCAACGGGACAGGATTACAATGAGCAGTTCTTC

clone size: NA
D gene: NA
V gene: TRBV6-1
J gene: TRBJ2-5
CDR3 protein: CASSEWGPGETQYF
CDR3 DNA: TGTGCCAGCAGTGAATGGGGGCCAGGAGAGACCCAGTACTTC

clone size: many
D gene: NA
V gene: TRBV6-2/TRBV6-3
J gene: TRBJ1-2
CDR3 protein: CASSYGGGYGYTF
CDR3 DNA: TGTGCCAGCAGTTACGGTGGAGGCTATGGCTACACCTTC

clone size: NA
D gene: NA
V gene: TRBV7-9
J gene: TRBJ2-6
CDR3 protein: CASSLHGSSGANVLTF
CDR3 DNA: TGTGCCAGCAGCTTACATGGGAGCTCTGGGGCCAACGTCCTGACTTTC

clone size: few
D gene: NA
V gene: TRBV29-1
J gene: TRBJ1-1
CDR3 protein: CSIYRVSNTEAFF
CDR3 DNA: TGCAGCATCTACAGGGTGTCGAACACTGAAGCTTTCTTT

clone size: many
D gene: NA
V gene: TRBV7-9
J gene: TRBJ2-7
CDR3 protein: CASSPLSESYEQYF
CDR3 DNA: TGTGCCAGCAGCCCCCTGTCGGAATCCTACGAGCAGTACTTC

clone size: many
D gene: TRBD1
V gene: TRBV20-1
J gene: TRBJ1-6
CDR3 protein: CSARSQTGGSSNSPLHF
CDR3 DNA: TGCAGTGCTAGATCCCAGACAGGGGGCTCGTCTAATTCACCCCTCCACTTT

clone size: many
D gene: NA
V gene: TRBV10-3
J gene: TRBJ2-3
CDR3 protein: CAYGPGDTQYF
CDR3 DNA: TGTGCTTACGGCCCTGGGGATACGCAGTATTTT

clone size: many
D gene: NA
V gene: TRBV4-1
J gene: TRBJ1-4
CDR3 protein: CASSQGPNEKLFF
CDR3 DNA: TGCGCCAGCAGCCAAGGGCCGAATGAAAAACTGTTTTTT

clone size: many
D gene: TRBD2
V gene: TRBV24-1
J gene: TRBJ2-1
CDR3 protein: CATSDSWTSGTFNEQFF
CDR3 DNA: TGTGCCACCAGTGATTCCTGGACTAGCGGGACCTTCAATGAGCAGTTCTTC

clone size: many
D gene: NA
V gene: TRBV24-1
J gene: TRBJ2-3
CDR3 protein: CATSAQSTDTQYF
CDR3 DNA: TGTGCCACCAGTGCCCAGTCCACAGATACGCAGTATTTT

clone size: many
D gene: TRBD2
V gene: TRBV5-5
J gene: TRBJ2-7
CDR3 protein: CASSRTSSYEQYF
CDR3 DNA: TGTGCCAGCAGCCGGACTAGCTCCTACGAGCAGTACTTC

clone size: few
D gene: TRBD2
V gene: TRBV3-1
J gene: TRBJ2-7
CDR3 protein: CASSQDPLAGVHSYEQYF
CDR3 DNA: TGTGCCAGCAGCCAAGATCCCCTAGCGGGAGTCCACTCCTACGAGCAGTACTTC

clone size: NA
D gene: NA
V gene: TRBV28
J gene: TRBJ1-2
CDR3 protein: CASSPPVMGYGYTF
CDR3 DNA: TGTGCCAGCAGTCCGCCGGTAATGGGCTATGGCTACACCTTC

clone size: NA
D gene: NA
V gene: TRBV7-9
J gene: TRBJ1-1
CDR3 protein: CASSGKRGGFTEAFF
CDR3 DNA: TGTGCCAGCAGTGGAAAAAGGGGCGGGTTCACTGAAGCTTTCTTT

clone size: NA
D gene: NA
V gene: TRBV10-3
J gene: TRBJ2-2
CDR3 protein: CAITKNTGELFF
CDR3 DNA: TGTGCCATCACCAAGAACACCGGGGAGCTGTTTTTT

clone size: few
D gene: TRBD2
V gene: TRBV12-3/TRBV12-4
J gene: TRBJ2-1
CDR3 protein: CASSLNPPGLAGVYEQFF
CDR3 DNA: TGTGCCAGCAGTTTGAACCCACCGGGACTAGCGGGAGTCTATGAGCAGTTCTTC

clone size: many
D gene: NA
V gene: TRBV2
J gene: TRBJ2-2
CDR3 protein: CASSQATRNTGELFF
CDR3 DNA: TGTGCCAGCAGTCAGGCAACTAGGAACACCGGGGAGCTGTTTTTT

clone size: many
D gene: NA
V gene: TRBV29-1
J gene: TRBJ1-2
CDR3 protein: CSVLPQGPPYGYTF
CDR3 DNA: TGCAGCGTACTCCCACAGGGACCGCCCTATGGCTACACCTTC

clone size: NA
D gene: NA
V gene: TRBV18
J gene: TRBJ2-7
CDR3 protein: CASSPPVGEEQYF
CDR3 DNA: TGTGCCAGCTCACCCCCGGTCGGGGAGGAGCAGTACTTC

clone size: few
D gene: NA
V gene: TRBV7-9
J gene: TRBJ1-2
CDR3 protein: CASSLSGREGGYTF
CDR3 DNA: TGTGCCAGCAGCTTATCTGGCAGGGAGGGTGGCTACACCTTC

clone size: NA
D gene: NA
V gene: TRBV6-1
J gene: TRBJ2-3
CDR3 protein: CASSEVAGEGYTQYF
CDR3 DNA: TGTGCCAGCAGTGAAGTGGCAGGGGAGGGATATACGCAGTATTTT

clone size: few
D gene: TRBD2
V gene: TRBV6-1
J gene: TRBJ2-3
CDR3 protein: CASSPTLVAGGRTGTQYF
CDR3 DNA: TGTGCCAGCAGTCCCACGTTGGTAGCGGGAGGCCGCACAGGTACGCAGTATTTT

clone size: NA
D gene: TRBD1
V gene: TRBV12-3/TRBV12-4
J gene: TRBJ1-4
CDR3 protein: CASSRPGQGRREKLFF
CDR3 DNA: TGTGCCAGCAGTCGTCCAGGACAGGGGAGGAGGGAAAAACTGTTTTTT

clone size: many
D gene: TRBD1
V gene: TRBV6-1
J gene: TRBJ1-1
CDR3 protein: CASRRQGSTEAFF
CDR3 DNA: TGTGCCAGCCGAAGACAGGGGAGCACTGAAGCTTTCTTT

clone size: few
D gene: NA
V gene: TRBV5-1
J gene: TRBJ2-7
CDR3 protein: CASSLGRGGYEQYF
CDR3 DNA: TGCGCCAGCAGCTTGGGCAGGGGAGGATACGAGCAGTACTTC